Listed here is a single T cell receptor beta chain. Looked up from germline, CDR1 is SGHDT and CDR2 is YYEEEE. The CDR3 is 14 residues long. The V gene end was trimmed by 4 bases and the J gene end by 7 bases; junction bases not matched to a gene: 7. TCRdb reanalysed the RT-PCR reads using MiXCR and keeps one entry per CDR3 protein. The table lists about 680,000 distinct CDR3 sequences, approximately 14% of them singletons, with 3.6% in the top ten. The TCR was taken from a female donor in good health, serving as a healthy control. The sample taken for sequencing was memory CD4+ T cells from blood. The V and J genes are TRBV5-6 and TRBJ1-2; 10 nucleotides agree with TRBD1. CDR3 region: CASSIDRGHGGYTF. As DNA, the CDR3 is TGTGCCAGCAGCATTGACAGGGGGCATGGTGGCTACACCTTC.